The rows below give T cell receptor beta chains drawn from one sample of a study of T cell changes during pregnancy in multiple sclerosis. TCRdb keeps only in-frame clones here, not all; method: immunoSEQ multiplex PCR. The data show around 12,000 clones, about 91% seen once. Specimen: CD8+ T cells from peripheral blood mononuclear cells, collected in the second trimester of pregnancy. These receptors all stem from a female donor in good health, enrolled as a control in a pregnancy study. The CDR3 runs from the conserved cysteine through the conserved F or W. Fields, in order: V gene, J gene, clone size, D gene, CDR3 DNA, CDR3 protein. The D gene is left open where the match is weak. Rows may omit the clone size; those that give it use once, few, many or a size class.

v_gene: TRBV6-4; j_gene: TRBJ2-3; abundance: NA; d_gene: TRBD2; CDR3nt: TGTGCCAGCAGTGAGACTAGCGGGGGGGCAGATACGCAGTATTTT; CDR3aa: CASSETSGGADTQYF
v_gene: TRBV15; j_gene: TRBJ2-6; abundance: NA; d_gene: TRBD1; CDR3nt: TGTGCCACCAGCAGGTCCGGGACAGGGTGGTTACCTGGGGCCAACGTCCTGACTTTC; CDR3aa: CATSRSGTGWLPGANVLTF
v_gene: TRBV6-5; j_gene: TRBJ1-2; abundance: NA; d_gene: NA; CDR3nt: TGTGCCAGCAGTTACCTCGGGGGGGGCTATGGCTACACCTTC; CDR3aa: CASSYLGGGYGYTF
v_gene: TRBV19; j_gene: TRBJ2-1; abundance: NA; d_gene: NA; CDR3nt: TGTGCCAGTAGTATAGTTCCAGGTTACAATGAGCAGTTCTTC; CDR3aa: CASSIVPGYNEQFF
v_gene: TRBV5-4; j_gene: TRBJ2-7; abundance: once; d_gene: TRBD2; CDR3nt: TGTGCCAGCAGCGTGGACCTACTAGCGGGAGAATACGAGCAGTACTTC; CDR3aa: CASSVDLLAGEYEQYF
v_gene: TRBV27; j_gene: TRBJ2-3; abundance: once; d_gene: NA; CDR3nt: TGTGCCAGCAGTCTCCAGATCCCGGGGGTAGCGGCGACAGATACGCAGTATTTT; CDR3aa: CASSLQIPGVAATDTQYF
v_gene: TRBV6-4; j_gene: TRBJ2-3; abundance: NA; d_gene: TRBD2; CDR3nt: TGTGCCAGCAGCCCCGGGACTAGCGGGACAGATACGCAGTATTTT; CDR3aa: CASSPGTSGTDTQYF
v_gene: TRBV6-5; j_gene: TRBJ2-7; abundance: once; d_gene: TRBD2; CDR3nt: TGTGCCAGCAGTCCTAGCGGGAGTACCACCTACGAGCAGTACTTC; CDR3aa: CASSPSGSTTYEQYF
v_gene: TRBV5-8; j_gene: TRBJ2-5; abundance: few; d_gene: TRBD2; CDR3nt: TGTGCCAGCAGCGCTCCGGGACTACATACGGCGACCCAGTACTTC; CDR3aa: CASSAPGLHTATQYF
v_gene: TRBV6-1; j_gene: TRBJ2-7; abundance: NA; d_gene: NA; CDR3nt: TGTGCCAGCAGTGAAGGGCTCTCCTACGAGCAGTACTTC; CDR3aa: CASSEGLSYEQYF
v_gene: TRBV11-2; j_gene: TRBJ2-1; abundance: NA; d_gene: NA; CDR3nt: TGTGCCAGCAGCTTAGCGCTAGCGTTCAATGAGCAGTTCTTC; CDR3aa: CASSLALAFNEQFF
v_gene: TRBV5-1; j_gene: TRBJ2-1; abundance: NA; d_gene: TRBD2; CDR3nt: TGCGCCAGCAGCCCCTCAACTAGCGGGGGGGCCTATGAGCAGTTCTTC; CDR3aa: CASSPSTSGGAYEQFF
v_gene: TRBV6-4; j_gene: TRBJ2-3; abundance: NA; d_gene: TRBD2; CDR3nt: TGTGCCAGCAGTGACTCCGGGACTAGCGGGGCAGATACGCAGTATTTT; CDR3aa: CASSDSGTSGADTQYF